The clone carrying this TCR beta chain was seen ten or more times. Its matching antigen is unknown. Healthy Caucasians alone served as donors. From the 5' RACE reads, TCRdb called clonotypes with MiXCR, one entry per CDR3 protein. The sample holds 500,000 or so distinct CDR3 sequences; 13% to 15% are singletons and the top ten take about 1%. This sample was taken from a study of identical twins. Findings and caveats of the study: Modelling underestimated the level of out-of-frame TCR alpha sharing observed in monozygotic twins. Shared out-of-frame alpha sequences (those common to twins) showed excess low generation probability.

The sample was also linked to a second study, of yellow fever vaccine responses in identical twins.

This receptor was obtained from a young woman in good health. The sample comprised CD4+ T cells sorted from blood.

CDR3 in DNA: TGCAGCGTTGAGCGCAGGGGACCCAATGAGCAGTTCTTC. It translates to CSVERRGPNEQFF. The chain joins TRBV29-1 to TRBJ2-1, with a possible D match to TRBD1 (6 bases). Between the trimmed V and J ends, which lost 3 bases and 6 bases, there was a span of 12 bases. Germline loops: CDR1 SQVTM, CDR2 ANQGSEA. This CDR3 is 13 amino acids long.